This T cell receptor beta chain came from a study of blood T cells in healthy people across ages. This clonotype showed up many times. Together with a sample-barcoded 5' primer, a J-beta primer mix was included in a second PCR lasting about 7 to 12 cycles. TCRdb re-analysed the 5' RACE reads in MiXCR, keeping a single row per CDR3 protein. The sample lists hundreds of thousands of distinct CDR3 sequences, 25% to 30% occurring once. From germline, CDR1 is MDHEN and CDR2 SYDVKM. The length of the CDR3 is 14 residues. Trimming stripped 5 bases from V and 2 bases from J, with 13 bases between. J is TRBJ2-7 and V is TRBV28; a weak D match, TRBD2 (6 bases). Sequenced material: blood. The sequence derives from a woman of 80 years or more in good health. The CDR3: CASSLHGGTYEQYF. CDR3 DNA sequence: TGTGCCAGCAGTCTCCATGGGGGGACCTACGAGCAGTACTTC.